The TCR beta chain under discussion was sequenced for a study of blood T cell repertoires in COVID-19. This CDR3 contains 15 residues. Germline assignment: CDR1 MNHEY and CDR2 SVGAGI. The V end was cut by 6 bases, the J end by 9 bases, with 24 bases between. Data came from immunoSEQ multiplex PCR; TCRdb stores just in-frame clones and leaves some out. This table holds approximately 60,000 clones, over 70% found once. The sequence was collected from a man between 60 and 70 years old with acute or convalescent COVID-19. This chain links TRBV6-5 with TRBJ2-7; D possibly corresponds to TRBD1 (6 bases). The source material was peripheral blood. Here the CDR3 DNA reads TGTGCCAGCAGCCCCCGCGAGGCAGGGGACGAAAGGCAGTACTTC. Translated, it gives CASSPREAGDERQYF.